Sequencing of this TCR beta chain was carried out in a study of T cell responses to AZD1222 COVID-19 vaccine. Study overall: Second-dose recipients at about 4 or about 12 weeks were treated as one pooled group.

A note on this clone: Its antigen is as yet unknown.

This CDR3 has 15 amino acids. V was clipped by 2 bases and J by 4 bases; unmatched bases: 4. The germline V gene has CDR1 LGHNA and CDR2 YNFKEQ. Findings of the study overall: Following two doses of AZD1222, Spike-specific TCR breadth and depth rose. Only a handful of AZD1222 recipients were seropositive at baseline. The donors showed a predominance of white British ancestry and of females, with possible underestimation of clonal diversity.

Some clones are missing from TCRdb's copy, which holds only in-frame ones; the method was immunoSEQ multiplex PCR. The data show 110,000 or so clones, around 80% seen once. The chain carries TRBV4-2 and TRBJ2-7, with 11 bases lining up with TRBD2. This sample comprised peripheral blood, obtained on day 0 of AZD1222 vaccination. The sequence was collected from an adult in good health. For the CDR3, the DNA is TGTGCCAGCAGCCAATTAGCGGGGGGGTGGTACGAGCAGTACTTC. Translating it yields CASSQLAGGWYEQYF.